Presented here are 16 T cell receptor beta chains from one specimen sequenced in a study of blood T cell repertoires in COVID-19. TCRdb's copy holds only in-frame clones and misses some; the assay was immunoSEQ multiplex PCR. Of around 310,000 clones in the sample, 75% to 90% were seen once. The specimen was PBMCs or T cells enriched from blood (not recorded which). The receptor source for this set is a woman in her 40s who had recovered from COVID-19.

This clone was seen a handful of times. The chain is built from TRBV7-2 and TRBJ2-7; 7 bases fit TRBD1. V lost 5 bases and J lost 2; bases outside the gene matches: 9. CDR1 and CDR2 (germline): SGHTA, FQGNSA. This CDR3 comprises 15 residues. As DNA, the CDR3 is TGTGCCAGCAGCCGCTCACAGGGGCTAACCTACGAGCAGTACTTC. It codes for CASSRSQGLTYEQYF. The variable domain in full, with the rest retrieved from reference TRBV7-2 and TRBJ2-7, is GAGVSQSPSNKVTEKGKDVELRCDPISGHTALYWYRQSLGQGLEFLIYFQGNSAPDKSGLPSDRFSAERTGGSVSTLTIQRTQQEDSAVYLCASSRSQGLTYEQYFGPGTRLTVT.

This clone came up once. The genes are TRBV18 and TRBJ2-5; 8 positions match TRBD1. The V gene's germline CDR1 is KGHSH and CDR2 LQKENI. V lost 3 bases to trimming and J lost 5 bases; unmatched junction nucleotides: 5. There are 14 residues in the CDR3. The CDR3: CASSPGQGIETQYF. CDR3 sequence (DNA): TGTGCCAGCTCACCCGGACAGGGCATCGAGACCCAGTACTTC.

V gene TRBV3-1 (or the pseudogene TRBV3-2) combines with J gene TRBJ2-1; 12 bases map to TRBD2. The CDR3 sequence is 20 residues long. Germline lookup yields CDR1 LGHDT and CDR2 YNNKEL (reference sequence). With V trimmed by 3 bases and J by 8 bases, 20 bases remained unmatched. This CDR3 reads CASSHDSAGSSGRALDEQFF. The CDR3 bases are TGTGCCAGCAGCCATGACAGCGCGGGGTCTAGCGGGAGGGCCCTGGATGAGCAGTTCTTC.

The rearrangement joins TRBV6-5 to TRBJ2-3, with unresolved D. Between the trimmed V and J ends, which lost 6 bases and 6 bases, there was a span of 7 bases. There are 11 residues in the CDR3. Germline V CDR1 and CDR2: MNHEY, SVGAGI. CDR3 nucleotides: TGTGCCAGCAGCCCCCGGGATACGCAGTATTTT. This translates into CASSPRDTQYF.

CDR3 sequence (DNA): TGTGCCAGCAGCCTCCCCGGTGGGAGCTACGAGCAGTACTTC. It yields the protein CASSLPGGSYEQYF. This sequence joins TRBV13 and TRBJ2-7, with D perhaps matching TRBD2 (5 bases). The CDR3 runs to 14 residues. Germline V gene sequence: CDR1 PRHDT, CDR2 FYEKMQ (reference sequence). With 5 bases removed from V and 3 bases from J, the gap between germline ends came to 14 bases.

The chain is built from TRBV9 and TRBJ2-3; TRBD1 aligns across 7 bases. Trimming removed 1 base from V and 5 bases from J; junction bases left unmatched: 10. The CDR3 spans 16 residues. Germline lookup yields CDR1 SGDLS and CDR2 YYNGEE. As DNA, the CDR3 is TGTGCCAGCAGCGTAAGGTCAGGGGGTGTGTTAGATACGCAGTATTTT. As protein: CASSVRSGGVLDTQYF.

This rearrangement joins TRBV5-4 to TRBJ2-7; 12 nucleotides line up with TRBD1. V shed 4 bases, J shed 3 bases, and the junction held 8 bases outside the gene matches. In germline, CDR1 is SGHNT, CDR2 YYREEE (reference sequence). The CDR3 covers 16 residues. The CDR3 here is CASSPIGTGGVYEQYF. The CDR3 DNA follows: TGTGCCAGCAGCCCTATAGGGACAGGGGGCGTCTACGAGCAGTACTTC.

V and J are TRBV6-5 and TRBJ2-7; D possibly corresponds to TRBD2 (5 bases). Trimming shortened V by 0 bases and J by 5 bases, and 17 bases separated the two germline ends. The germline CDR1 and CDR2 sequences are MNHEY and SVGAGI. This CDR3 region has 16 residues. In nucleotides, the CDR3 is TGTGCCAGCAGTTACTCCCACGAGGGATCTTCGGACGAGCAGTACTTC. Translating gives CASSYSHEGSSDEQYF.

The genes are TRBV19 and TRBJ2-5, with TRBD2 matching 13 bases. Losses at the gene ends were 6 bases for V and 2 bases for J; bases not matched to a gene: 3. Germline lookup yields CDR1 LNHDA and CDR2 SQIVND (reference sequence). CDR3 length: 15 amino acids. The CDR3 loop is CASRTSGRSQETQYF. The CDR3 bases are TGTGCCAGTAGGACTAGCGGGAGGAGTCAAGAGACCCAGTACTTC.

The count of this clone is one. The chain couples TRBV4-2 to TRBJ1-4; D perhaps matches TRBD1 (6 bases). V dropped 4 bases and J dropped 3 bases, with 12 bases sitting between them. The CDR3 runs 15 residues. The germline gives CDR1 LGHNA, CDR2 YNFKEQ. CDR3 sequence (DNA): TGTGCCAGCAGCCCAGGGACAACTTCTAATGAAAAACTGTTTTTT. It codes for CASSPGTTSNEKLFF.

The CDR3 sequence is CASREGQGAWGNEKLFF. The CDR3 bases are TGTGCCAGCAGAGAAGGACAGGGAGCCTGGGGTAATGAAAAACTGTTTTTT. This sequence joins TRBV7-9 and TRBJ1-4, with TRBD1 matching over 8 bases. The CDR3 covers 17 residues. Germline CDR1 is SEHNR and CDR2 is FQNEAQ (reference sequence). The V segment lost 6 bases and the J segment 4 bases; nucleotides outside the gene matches: 13.

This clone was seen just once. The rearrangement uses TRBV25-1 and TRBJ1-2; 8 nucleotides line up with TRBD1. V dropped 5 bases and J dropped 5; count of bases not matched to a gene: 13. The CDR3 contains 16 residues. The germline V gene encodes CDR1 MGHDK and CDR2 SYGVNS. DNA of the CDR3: TGTGCCAGCAGTCCGGAGGGAGGACAGGGCCATTATGGCTACACCTTC. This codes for CASSPEGGQGHYGYTF.

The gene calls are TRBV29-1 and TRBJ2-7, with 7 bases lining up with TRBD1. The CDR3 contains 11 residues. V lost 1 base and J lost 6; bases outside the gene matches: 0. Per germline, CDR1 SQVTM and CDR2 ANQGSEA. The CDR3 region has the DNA TGCAGCGTTGAAGGGACAGGCGAGCAGTACTTC. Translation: CSVEGTGEQYF.

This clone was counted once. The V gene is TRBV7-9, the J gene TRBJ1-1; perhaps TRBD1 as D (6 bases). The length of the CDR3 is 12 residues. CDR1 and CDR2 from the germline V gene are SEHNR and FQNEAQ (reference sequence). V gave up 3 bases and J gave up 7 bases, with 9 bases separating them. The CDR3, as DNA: TGTGCCAGCAGCTTTACAGGGTATGAAGCTTTCTTT. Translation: CASSFTGYEAFF. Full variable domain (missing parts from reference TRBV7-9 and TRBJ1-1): DTGVSQNPRHKITKRGQNVTFRCDPISEHNRLYWYRQTLGQGPEFLTYFQNEAQLEKSRLLSDRFSAERPKGSFSTLEIQRTEQGDSAMYLCASSFTGYEAFFGQGTRLTVV.

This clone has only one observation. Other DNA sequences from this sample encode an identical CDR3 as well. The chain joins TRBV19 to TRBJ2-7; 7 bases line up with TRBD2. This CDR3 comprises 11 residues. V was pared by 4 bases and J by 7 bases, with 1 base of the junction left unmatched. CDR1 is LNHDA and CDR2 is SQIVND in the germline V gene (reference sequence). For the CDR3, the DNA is TGTGCCAGTAGTACCGGGGGGGAGCAGTACTTC. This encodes CASSTGGEQYF.

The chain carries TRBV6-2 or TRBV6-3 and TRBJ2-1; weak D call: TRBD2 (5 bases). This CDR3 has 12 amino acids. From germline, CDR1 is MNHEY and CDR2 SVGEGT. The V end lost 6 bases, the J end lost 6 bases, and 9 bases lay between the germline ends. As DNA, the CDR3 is TGTGCCAGCAGCTTTACTAGCAATGAGCAGTTCTTC. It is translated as CASSFTSNEQFF.